The TCR beta chain under discussion was sequenced for a study of blood T cell repertoires in COVID-19. Authors' analysis steps: It was from reference gene primer amplification that nucleated cell counts were estimated. The protocol was immunoSEQ multiplex PCR, while the TCRdb copy is restricted to in-frame clones and leaves out a portion. The V and J calls and the clone size are those of that table, but D and trimming were determined from the DNA. The sample consists of about 290,000 clones, roughly 91% of them appearing once. V lost 2 bases and J 4 bases, leaving 15 bases between the germline ends. The CDR3 spans 16 residues. Germline V gives CDR1 MNHEY, CDR2 SVGAGI.

Sequenced material: peripheral blood. The clonotype originates from a woman aged 25 to 39 with COVID-19, enrolled during active disease. V usage is TRBV6-5 and J usage is TRBJ2-1, with D possibly matching TRBD1 (5 bases). Written as DNA, the CDR3 is TGTGCCAGCAGTTACGCAGGGTTAGTGGGGTACAATGAGCAGTTCTTC. Residues: CASSYAGLVGYNEQFF.